The 21 T cell receptor beta chains presented below share a single source sample, sequenced in a study of chronic HIV infection and antiretroviral therapy. TCRdb processed the 5' RACE reads anew with MiXCR; each CDR3 protein has one entry. The sample holds 45,000 to 55,000 distinct CDR3 sequences, approximately 20% seen once. Sequenced: peripheral blood. The source of these receptors is an adult who had HIV and had not received antiretroviral therapy, or was an uninfected healthy control (not recorded which).

This clonotype has only a few counts. V is TRBV10-3 and J is TRBJ2-3; 8 bases map to TRBD2. J was trimmed by 3 bases and V by 9 bases; bases with no gene match: 2. The CDR3 consists of 12 residues. The V gene's germline CDR1 is ENHRY and CDR2 SYGVKD. The CDR3 DNA reads TGTGCCATGGCTAGCGGGACAGATACGCAGTATTTT. It yields the protein CAMASGTDTQYF.

The sample holds a few counts of this clonotype. V gene TRBV29-1 combines with J gene TRBJ1-5, with D uncertain. Germline lookup yields CDR1 SQVTM and CDR2 ANQGSEA. With 4 bases removed from V and 0 bases from J, the gap between germline ends came to 10 bases. This CDR3 region has 14 residues. The CDR3 is CSVVASDSNQPQHF. The CDR3 nucleotides are TGCAGCGTTGTGGCATCCGATAGCAATCAGCCCCAGCATTTT. The variable domain in full, completed from reference TRBV29-1 and TRBJ1-5, reads SAVISQKPSRDICQRGTSLTIQCQVDSQVTMMFWYRQQPGQSLTLIATANQGSEATYESGFVIDKFPISRPNLTFSTLTVSNMSPEDSSIYLCSVVASDSNQPQHFGDGTRLSIL.

The J gene is TRBJ2-1, the V gene TRBV2, with 7 bases aligning to TRBD1. After removal of 9 bases from V and 5 bases from J, the junction contained 13 bases not matched to a gene. CDR1 is SNHLY, CDR2 FYNNEI, per germline. The CDR3 sequence is 15 residues long. CDR3 residues: CARQGTEQTNNEQFF. The CDR3 DNA follows: TGTGCCAGACAAGGGACAGAACAAACCAACAATGAGCAGTTCTTC. Filled out from reference TRBV2 and TRBJ2-1, the complete variable domain reads EPEVTQTPSHQVTQMGQEVILRCVPISNHLYFYWYRQILGQKVEFLVSFYNNEISEKSEIFDDQFSVERPDGSNFTLKIRSTKLEDSAMYFCARQGTEQTNNEQFFGPGTRLTVL.

This clonotype was seen a few times. This chain uses TRBV25-1 with TRBJ2-7, with a weak D call TRBD2 (5 bases). The V gene's germline CDR1 is MGHDK and CDR2 SYGVNS. V dropped 2 bases and J dropped 4 bases, with 9 bases sitting between them. CDR3 length: 13 amino acids. CDR3 bases: TGTGCCAGCAGTGAAAAGCTAGCATACGAGCAGTACTTC. This sequence encodes CASSEKLAYEQYF.

This clonotype was observed a single time. The chain joins TRBV28 to TRBJ1-2; D unclear. V was shortened by 6 bases and J by 4 bases, with 15 bases between the two germline ends. Germline V gene sequence: CDR1 MDHEN, CDR2 SYDVKM. CDR3 length: 14 residues. CDR3 in DNA: TGTGCCAGCAGCCCACCACAGTCCGGCTATGGCTACACCTTC. Protein: CASSPPQSGYGYTF.

This clonotype was detected a few times. The rearrangement joins TRBV7-8 to TRBJ1-2, with 7 bases identical to TRBD1. Looked up from germline, CDR1 is SGHVS and CDR2 is FQNEAQ. With 1 base clipped from V and 8 bases from J, the junction kept 13 bases outside the gene matches. The CDR3 is made up of 16 amino acids. The CDR3 reads CASSLVFSDRAGGYTF. The CDR3 region has the DNA TGTGCCAGCAGCTTAGTGTTCTCCGACAGGGCTGGCGGCTACACCTTC. Full variable domain (outside the CDR3, taken from reference TRBV7-8 and TRBJ1-2): GAGVSQSPRYKVAKRGQDVALRCDPISGHVSLFWYQQALGQGPEFLTYFQNEAQLDKSGLPSDRFFAERPEGSVSTLKIQRTQQEDSAVYLCASSLVFSDRAGGYTFGSGTRLTVV.

This clonotype was counted between two and nine times. The chain couples TRBV27 to TRBJ1-1, with D perhaps matching TRBD1 (5 bases). There are 12 residues in the CDR3. Deletions cut 6 bases from V and 1 base from J, with 6 bases between. From germline, CDR1 is MNHEY and CDR2 SMNVEV (reference sequence). The CDR3 reads CASRTANTEAFF. CDR3 in DNA: TGTGCCAGCAGGACAGCGAACACTGAAGCTTTCTTT.

This chain links TRBV27 with TRBJ1-2; D gene unclear. V lost 7 bases, J lost 4 bases, and 16 bases lay in between. The V gene's germline CDR1 is MNHEY and CDR2 SMNVEV (reference sequence). CDR3 length: 14 residues. The CDR3 DNA is TGTGCCAGCAAGAGAGCGTCAGCAATCTATGGCTACACCTTC. This gives the protein CASKRASAIYGYTF.

The chain employs TRBV6-1 and TRBJ1-5, with TRBD1 matching 8 bases. The CDR3 spans 15 residues. The germline CDR1 and CDR2 sequences are MNHNS and SASEGT. With V trimmed by 11 bases and J by 1 base, 10 bases remained unmatched. This chain's CDR3 is CAPSPSGGSNQPQHF. In nucleotides, the CDR3 is TGTGCCCCGTCCCCCTCAGGGGGCAGCAATCAGCCCCAGCATTTT.

In its sample, this clonotype was seen a few times. The rearrangement joins TRBV29-1 to TRBJ2-1, with D possibly TRBD1 on 6 matching bases. The germline gives CDR1 SQVTM, CDR2 ANQGSEA. V lost 1 base to trimming and J lost 0 bases, with 10 bases between them. The CDR3 sequence is 15 residues long. CDR3 sequence reads: CSVEGTALSYNEQFF. CDR3 DNA: TGCAGCGTTGAAGGGACAGCTCTCTCCTACAATGAGCAGTTCTTC.

This clonotype was found many times. A read error may explain this, as a much larger clone is one base away. This chain joins TRBV2 and TRBJ1-2; 7 bases line up with TRBD1. CDR1 SNHLY and CDR2 FYNNEI come from the germline V gene. CDR3 length equals 13 residues. As DNA, the CDR3 is TGTGCCAGCTTCAGGGGGTCTAACTATGGCGACACCTTC. This encodes CASFRGSNYGDTF.

The rearrangement uses TRBV12-3 or TRBV12-4 and TRBJ1-6; D unclear. V was clipped by 6 bases and J by 9 bases, with 9 bases between them. This CDR3 contains 12 residues. The CDR3 loop reads CASSPGVSPLHF. The CDR3 nucleotides are TGTGCCAGCAGCCCCGGAGTTTCACCCCTCCACTTT.

This clonotype was seen only a few times. The V gene is TRBV12-3 or TRBV12-4, the J gene TRBJ1-3; no definite D call. V was pared by 5 bases and J by 1 base, with 3 bases between. The CDR3 loop spans 12 amino acids. CDR3 DNA: TGTGCCAGCAGTGCTTCTGGAAACACCATATATTTT. The encoded protein is CASSASGNTIYF.

The V gene is TRBV5-1, the J gene TRBJ1-1; 9 bases match TRBD1. The CDR3 covers 17 residues. CDR1 SGHRS and CDR2 YFSETQ come from the germline V gene. The junction had 13 bases not matched to a gene; V was cut back by 2 bases and J by 5 bases. CDR3 loop: CASSFGQGLSRNTEAFF. The DNA for the CDR3 is TGCGCCAGCAGCTTCGGACAGGGGTTATCAAGGAATACTGAAGCTTTCTTT.

This clonotype was recorded many times. This chain connects TRBV5-1 to TRBJ1-6; the D is unclear. The CDR3 totals 13 residues. The germline V gene has CDR1 SGHRS and CDR2 YFSETQ. V lost 3 bases and J lost 10, with 11 bases in between. The CDR3 region is CASSSAPGSPLHF. As DNA, the CDR3 is TGCGCCAGCAGCTCGGCTCCGGGGTCACCCCTCCACTTT.

This clonotype was seen only a few times. The chain combines TRBV28 with TRBJ2-7; D possibly uses TRBD1 or TRBD2 (5 bases each). The germline CDR1 and CDR2 sequences are MDHEN and SYDVKM. The CDR3 totals 16 residues. Between the trimmed V and J ends, which lost 4 bases and 0 bases, there was a span of 16 bases. Here the CDR3 DNA reads TGTGCCAGCAGTTGGGGGTACTGGGACCGCTCCTACGAGCAGTACTTC. Translating gives CASSWGYWDRSYEQYF.

V is TRBV28 and J is TRBJ2-6; 10 bases match TRBD2. Per the germline V gene, CDR1 is MDHEN and CDR2 is SYDVKM. V was pared by 6 bases and J by 12 bases, with 11 bases of the junction left unmatched. This CDR3 region has 15 residues. DNA for the CDR3: TGTGCCAGCAGCCGTCCGGGACTAGCGCCTGGCGTCCTGACTTTC. Encoded protein: CASSRPGLAPGVLTF.

This clonotype has just a few counts. CDR3 region: CAWSVQAGGYNEQFF. The DNA of the CDR3 is TGTGCCTGGAGTGTACAAGCGGGAGGGTACAATGAGCAGTTCTTC. V gene TRBV30 combines with J gene TRBJ2-1; TRBD2 agrees at 10 bases. The CDR3 is 15 amino acids. Germline CDR1 and CDR2: GTSNPN and SVGIG (reference sequence). V was clipped by 0 bases and J by 4 bases; unmatched bases: 3.

This chain uses TRBV7-9 with TRBJ1-2; tentative D call: TRBD1 (6 bases). CDR3 length equals 15 residues. Per germline, CDR1 SEHNR and CDR2 FQNEAQ (reference sequence). Trimming removed 2 bases from V and 7 bases from J, with 17 bases in between. The CDR3 spells CASSLKGGRGFGYTF. CDR3 DNA: TGTGCCAGCAGCTTAAAAGGTGGCAGGGGCTTTGGCTACACCTTC.

The J gene is TRBJ2-7, the V gene TRBV12-3 or TRBV12-4; D may be TRBD1 (6 bases). The CDR3 has 12 amino acids. Trimming removed 5 bases from V and 6 bases from J, with 11 bases in between. CDR3 coding DNA: TGTGCCAGCAGTGAACAGGGCTTCGAGCAGTACTTC. It encodes CASSEQGFEQYF.

The chain couples TRBV5-1 to TRBJ2-5, with D possibly matching TRBD1 (6 bases). The germline V gene has CDR1 SGHRS and CDR2 YFSETQ. The CDR3 is 13 residues long. V was cut by 9 bases and J by 6 bases, with 18 bases left in between. The CDR3 coding sequence is TGCGCCACCGACAGGAGCGATAAGAAGACCCAGTACTTC. Translated: CATDRSDKKTQYF.